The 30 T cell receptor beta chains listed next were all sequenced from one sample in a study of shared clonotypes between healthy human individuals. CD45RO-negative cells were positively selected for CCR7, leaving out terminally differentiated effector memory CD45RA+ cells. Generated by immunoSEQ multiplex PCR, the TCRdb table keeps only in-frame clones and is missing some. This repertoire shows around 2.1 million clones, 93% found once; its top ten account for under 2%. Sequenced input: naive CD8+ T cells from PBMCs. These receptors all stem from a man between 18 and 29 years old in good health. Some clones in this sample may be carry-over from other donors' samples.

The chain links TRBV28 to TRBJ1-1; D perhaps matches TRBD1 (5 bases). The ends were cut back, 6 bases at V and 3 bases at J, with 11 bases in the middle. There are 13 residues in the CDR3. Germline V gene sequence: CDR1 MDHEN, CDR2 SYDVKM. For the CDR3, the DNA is TGTGCCAGCAGAATCTGGGGGGACACTGAAGCTTTCTTT. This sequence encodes CASRIWGDTEAFF.

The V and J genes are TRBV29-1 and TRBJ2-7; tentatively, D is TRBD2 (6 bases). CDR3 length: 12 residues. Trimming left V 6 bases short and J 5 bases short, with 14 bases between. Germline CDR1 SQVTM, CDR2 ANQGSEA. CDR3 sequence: CSVRGLGNEQYF. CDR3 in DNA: TGCAGCGTGAGGGGACTCGGTAACGAGCAGTACTTC.

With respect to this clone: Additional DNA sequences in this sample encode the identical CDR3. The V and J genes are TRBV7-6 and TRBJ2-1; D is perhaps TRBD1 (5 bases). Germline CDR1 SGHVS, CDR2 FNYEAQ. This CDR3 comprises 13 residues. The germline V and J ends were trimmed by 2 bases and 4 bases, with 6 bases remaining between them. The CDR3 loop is CASSLQGYNEQFF. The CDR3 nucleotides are TGTGCCAGCAGCTTACAGGGATACAATGAGCAGTTCTTC. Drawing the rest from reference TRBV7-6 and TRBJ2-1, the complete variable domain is GAGVSQSPRYKVTKRGQDVALRCDPISGHVSLYWYRQALGQGPEFLTYFNYEAQQDKSGLPNDRFSAERPEGSISTLTIQRTEQRDSAMYRCASSLQGYNEQFFGPGTRLTVL.

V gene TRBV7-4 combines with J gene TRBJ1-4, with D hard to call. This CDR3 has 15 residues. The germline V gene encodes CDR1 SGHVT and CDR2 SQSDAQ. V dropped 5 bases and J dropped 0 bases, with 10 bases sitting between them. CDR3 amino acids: CASSRARPTNEKLFF. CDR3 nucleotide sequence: TGTGCCAGCAGCCGAGCAAGACCAACTAATGAAAAACTGTTTTTT.

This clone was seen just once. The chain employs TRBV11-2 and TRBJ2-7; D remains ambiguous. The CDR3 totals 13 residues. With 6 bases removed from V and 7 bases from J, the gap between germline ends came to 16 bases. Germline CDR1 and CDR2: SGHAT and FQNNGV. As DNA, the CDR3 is TGTGCCAGCAGATACGACGGATTTTGGGAGCAGTACTTC. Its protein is CASRYDGFWEQYF.

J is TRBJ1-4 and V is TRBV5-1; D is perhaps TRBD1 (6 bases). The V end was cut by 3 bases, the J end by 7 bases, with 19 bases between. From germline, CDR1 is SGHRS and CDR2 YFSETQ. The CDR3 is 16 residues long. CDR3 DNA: TGCGCCAGCAGCTCCAACCCAAGGGGGGCAGTTGAAAAACTGTTTTTT. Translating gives CASSSNPRGAVEKLFF.

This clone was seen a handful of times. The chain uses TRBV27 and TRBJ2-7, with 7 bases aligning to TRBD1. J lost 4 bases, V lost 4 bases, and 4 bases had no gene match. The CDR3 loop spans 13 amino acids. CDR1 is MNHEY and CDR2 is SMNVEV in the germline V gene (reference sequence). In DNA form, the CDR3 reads TGTGCCAGCAGTTCCCCGACAGGGTACGAGCAGTACTTC. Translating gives CASSSPTGYEQYF.

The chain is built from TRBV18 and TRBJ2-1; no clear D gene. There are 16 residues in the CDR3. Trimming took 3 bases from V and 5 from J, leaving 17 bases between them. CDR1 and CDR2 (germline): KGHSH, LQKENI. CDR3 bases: TGTGCCAGCTCACCTGTAAGCGAGAGACCGGACAATGAGCAGTTCTTC. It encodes CASSPVSERPDNEQFF.

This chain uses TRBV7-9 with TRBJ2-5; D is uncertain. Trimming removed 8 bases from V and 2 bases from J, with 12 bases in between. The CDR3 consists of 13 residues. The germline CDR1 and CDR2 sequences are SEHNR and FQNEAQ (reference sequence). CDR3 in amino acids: CASEARHQETQYF. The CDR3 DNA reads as TGTGCCAGCGAGGCCAGGCATCAAGAGACCCAGTACTTC.

Written as DNA, the CDR3 is TGTGCCAGCAGTGATCGGAATCAGCCCCAGCATTTT. Encoded protein: CASSDRNQPQHF. V gene TRBV27 combines with J gene TRBJ1-5, with D unclear. The CDR3 has 12 residues. Germline lookup yields CDR1 MNHEY and CDR2 SMNVEV (reference sequence). The V gene lost 5 bases and the J gene lost 4 bases, with 6 bases spanning the gap.

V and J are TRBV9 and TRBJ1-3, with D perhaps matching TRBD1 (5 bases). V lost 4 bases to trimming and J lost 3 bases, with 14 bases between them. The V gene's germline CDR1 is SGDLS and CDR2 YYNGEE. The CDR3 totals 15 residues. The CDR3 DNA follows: TGTGCCAGCAGCTCGGATCAGGGTGGTGGAAACACCATATATTTT. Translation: CASSSDQGGGNTIYF.

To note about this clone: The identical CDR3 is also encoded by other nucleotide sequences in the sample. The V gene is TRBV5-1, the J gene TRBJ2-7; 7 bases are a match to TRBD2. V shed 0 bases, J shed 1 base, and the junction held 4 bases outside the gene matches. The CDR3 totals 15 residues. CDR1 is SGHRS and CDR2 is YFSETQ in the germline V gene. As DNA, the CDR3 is TGCGCCAGCAGCTTGGTCGCTAGCGGATCCTACGAGCAGTACTTC. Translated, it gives CASSLVASGSYEQYF.

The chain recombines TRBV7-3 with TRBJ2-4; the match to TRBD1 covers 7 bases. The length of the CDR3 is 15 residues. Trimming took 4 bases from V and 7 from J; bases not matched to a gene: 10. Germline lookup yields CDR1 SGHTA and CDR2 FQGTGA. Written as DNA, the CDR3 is TGTGCCAGCAGCTCGCCAGAGACAGGGTCCAACATTCAGTACTTC. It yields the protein CASSSPETGSNIQYF.

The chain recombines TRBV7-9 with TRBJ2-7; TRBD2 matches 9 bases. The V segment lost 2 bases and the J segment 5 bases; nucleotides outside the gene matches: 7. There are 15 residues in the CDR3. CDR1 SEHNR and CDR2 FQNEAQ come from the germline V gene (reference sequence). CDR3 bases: TGTGCCAGCAGCTTAACGGCGGGAGGGCCTGACGAGCAGTACTTC. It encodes CASSLTAGGPDEQYF.

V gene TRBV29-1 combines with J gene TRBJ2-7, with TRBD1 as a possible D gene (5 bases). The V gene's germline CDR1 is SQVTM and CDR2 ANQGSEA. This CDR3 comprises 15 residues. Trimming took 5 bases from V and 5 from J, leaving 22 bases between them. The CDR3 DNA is TGCAGCGTTCTCAAAACCCCCGCAGGGCAGGACGAGCAGTACTTC. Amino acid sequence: CSVLKTPAGQDEQYF.

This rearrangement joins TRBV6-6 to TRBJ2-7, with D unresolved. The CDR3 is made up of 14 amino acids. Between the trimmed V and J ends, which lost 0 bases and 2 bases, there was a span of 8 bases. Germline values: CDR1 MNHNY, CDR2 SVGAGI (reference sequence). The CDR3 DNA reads TGTGCCAGCAGTTACTCGGCGCCTACCTACGAGCAGTACTTC. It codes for CASSYSAPTYEQYF.

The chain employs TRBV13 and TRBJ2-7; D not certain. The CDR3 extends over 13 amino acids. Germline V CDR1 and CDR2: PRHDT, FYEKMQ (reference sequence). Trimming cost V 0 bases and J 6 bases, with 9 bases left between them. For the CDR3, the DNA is TGTGCCAGCAGCTTAGGTCCCTCAGGCGAGCAGTACTTC. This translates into CASSLGPSGEQYF.

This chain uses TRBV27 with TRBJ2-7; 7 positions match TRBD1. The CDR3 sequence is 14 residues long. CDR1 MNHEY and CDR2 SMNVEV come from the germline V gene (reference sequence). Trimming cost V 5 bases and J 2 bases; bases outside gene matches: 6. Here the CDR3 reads CASSGGQITYEQYF. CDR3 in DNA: TGTGCCAGCAGTGGGGGACAGATAACCTACGAGCAGTACTTC.

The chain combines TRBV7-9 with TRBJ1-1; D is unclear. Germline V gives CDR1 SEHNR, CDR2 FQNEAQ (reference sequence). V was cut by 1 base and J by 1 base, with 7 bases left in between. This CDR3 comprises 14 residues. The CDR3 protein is CASSLEAQNTEAFF. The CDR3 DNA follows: TGTGCCAGCAGCTTAGAAGCCCAGAACACTGAAGCTTTCTTT.

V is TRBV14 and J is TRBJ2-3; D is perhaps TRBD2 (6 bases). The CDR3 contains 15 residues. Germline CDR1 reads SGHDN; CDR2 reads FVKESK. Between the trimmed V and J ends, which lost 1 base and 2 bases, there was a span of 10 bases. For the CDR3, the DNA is TGTGCCAGCAGCCAAGGCCTAGCGAACACAGATACGCAGTATTTT. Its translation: CASSQGLANTDTQYF.

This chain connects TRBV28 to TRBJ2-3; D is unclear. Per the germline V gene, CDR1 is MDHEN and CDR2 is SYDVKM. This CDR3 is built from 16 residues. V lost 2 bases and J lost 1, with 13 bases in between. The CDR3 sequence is CASSLPSDLRTDTQYF. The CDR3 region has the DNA TGTGCCAGCAGTTTACCCTCAGACTTACGCACAGATACGCAGTATTTT.

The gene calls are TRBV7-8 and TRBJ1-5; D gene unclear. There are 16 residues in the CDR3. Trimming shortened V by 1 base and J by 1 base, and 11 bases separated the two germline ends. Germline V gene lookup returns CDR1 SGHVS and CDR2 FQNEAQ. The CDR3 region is CASSLVSGWSNQPQHF. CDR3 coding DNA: TGTGCCAGCAGCTTAGTGTCGGGGTGGAGCAATCAGCCCCAGCATTTT.

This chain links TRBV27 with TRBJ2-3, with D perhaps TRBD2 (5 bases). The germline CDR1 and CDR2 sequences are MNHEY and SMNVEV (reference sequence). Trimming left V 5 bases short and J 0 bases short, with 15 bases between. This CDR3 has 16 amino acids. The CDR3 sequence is CASSTRVSVSTDTQYF. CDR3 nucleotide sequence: TGTGCCAGCAGTACCCGGGTTAGCGTTAGCACAGATACGCAGTATTTT.

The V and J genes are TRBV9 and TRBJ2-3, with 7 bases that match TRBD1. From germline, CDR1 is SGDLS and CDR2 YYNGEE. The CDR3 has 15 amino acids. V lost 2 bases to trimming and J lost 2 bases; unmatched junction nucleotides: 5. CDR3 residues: CASSVEGANTDTQYF. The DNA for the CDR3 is TGTGCCAGCAGCGTTGAGGGGGCGAACACAGATACGCAGTATTTT.

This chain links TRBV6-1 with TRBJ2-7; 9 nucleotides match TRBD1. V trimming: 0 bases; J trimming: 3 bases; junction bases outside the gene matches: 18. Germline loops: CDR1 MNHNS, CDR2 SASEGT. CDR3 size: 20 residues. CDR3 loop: CASSEADGTGHSIVDYEQYF. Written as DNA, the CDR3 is TGTGCCAGCAGTGAAGCGGATGGGACAGGGCACTCTATTGTCGACTACGAGCAGTACTTC.

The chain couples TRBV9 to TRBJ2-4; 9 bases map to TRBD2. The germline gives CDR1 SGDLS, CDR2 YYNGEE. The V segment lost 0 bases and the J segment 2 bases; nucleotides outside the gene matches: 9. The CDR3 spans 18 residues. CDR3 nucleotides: TGTGCCAGCAGCGTAGGAGGGCGGGAGGGCCTATCCAAAAACATTCAGTACTTC. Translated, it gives CASSVGGREGLSKNIQYF.

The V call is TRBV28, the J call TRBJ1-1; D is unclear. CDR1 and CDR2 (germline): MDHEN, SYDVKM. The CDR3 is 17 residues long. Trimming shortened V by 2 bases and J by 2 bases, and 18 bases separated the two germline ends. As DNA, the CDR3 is TGTGCCAGCAGTTTAAGGAGGCCCCAAACTTTAAACACTGAAGCTTTCTTT. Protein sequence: CASSLRRPQTLNTEAFF.

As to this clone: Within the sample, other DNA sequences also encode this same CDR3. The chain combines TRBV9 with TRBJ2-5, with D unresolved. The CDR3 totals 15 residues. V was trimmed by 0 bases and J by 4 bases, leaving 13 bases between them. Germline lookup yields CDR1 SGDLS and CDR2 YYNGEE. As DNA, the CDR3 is TGTGCCAGCAGCGTAGAAGGAACCTTGGGAGAGACCCAGTACTTC. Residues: CASSVEGTLGETQYF. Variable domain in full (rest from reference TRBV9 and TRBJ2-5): DSGVTQTPKHLITATGQRVTLRCSPRSGDLSVYWYQQSLDQGLQFLIQYYNGEERAKGNILERFSAQQFPDLHSELNLSSLELGDSALYFCASSVEGTLGETQYFGPGTRLLVL.

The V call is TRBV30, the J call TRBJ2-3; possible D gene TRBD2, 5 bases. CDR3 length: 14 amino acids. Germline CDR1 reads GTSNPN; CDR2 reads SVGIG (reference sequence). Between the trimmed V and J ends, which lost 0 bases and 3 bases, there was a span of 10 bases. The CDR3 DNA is TGTGCCTGGAGTGTAAGACTATCGACAGATACGCAGTATTTT. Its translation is CAWSVRLSTDTQYF.

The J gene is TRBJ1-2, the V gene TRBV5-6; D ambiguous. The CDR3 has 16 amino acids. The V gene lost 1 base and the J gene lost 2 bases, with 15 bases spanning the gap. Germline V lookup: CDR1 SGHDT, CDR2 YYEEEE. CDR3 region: CASSLYFGQDNYGYTF. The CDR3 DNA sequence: TGTGCCAGCAGCTTGTATTTTGGTCAGGACAACTATGGCTACACCTTC.